This entry lists 6 T cell receptor beta chains sequenced from one sample in a study of CD8+ T cells in alopecia areata. It was cDNA, reverse transcribed from extracted RNA, that served as the sequencing template. Assay used: immunoSEQ multiplex PCR; TCRdb lists only in-frame clones, some missing. The sample has 120,000 or so clones, 47% seen once. Sequencing was done on a sample of NKG2D-low CD8+ T cells sorted from blood. The source of these receptors is a human donor with alopecia areata.

This clone was detected only once. The J gene is TRBJ2-7, the V gene TRBV5-6; either TRBD1 or TRBD2 may fit D (5 bases each). Trimming took off 4 bases at V and 3 bases at J, with 11 bases between the two ends. This CDR3 spans 13 amino acids. Germline loops: CDR1 SGHDT, CDR2 YYEEEE. The CDR3 DNA reads as TGTGCCAGCAGCGTTGGGACCGACTACGAGCAGTACTTC. Translated, it gives CASSVGTDYEQYF. The full variable domain, rest sourced from reference TRBV5-6 and TRBJ2-7, is DAGVTQSPTHLIKTRGQQVTLRCSPKSGHDTVSWYQQALGQGPQFIFQYYEEEERQRGNFPDRFSGHQFPNYSSELNVNALLLGDSALYLCASSVGTDYEQYFGPGTRLTVT.

This clone has more than one count but fewer than ten. The chain uses TRBV2 and TRBJ2-3; D is ambiguous. V was pared by 5 bases and J by 6 bases, with 6 bases between. This CDR3 has 11 amino acids. CDR1 and CDR2 (germline): SNHLY, FYNNEI. As DNA, the CDR3 is TGTGCCAGCAGTCCCCCCGATACGCAGTATTTT. Translation: CASSPPDTQYF.

The chain joins TRBV2 to TRBJ1-1; 8 nucleotides match TRBD1. Trimming cost V 10 bases and J 3 bases; bases outside gene matches: 10. Germline CDR1 SNHLY, CDR2 FYNNEI. The CDR3 is 14 amino acids. CDR3 sequence reads: CATTLGQGDTEAFF. As DNA, the CDR3 is TGTGCCACGACACTCGGACAGGGAGACACTGAAGCTTTCTTT.

The chain uses TRBV7-9 and TRBJ2-5; TRBD2 is a possible D gene (5 bases). The CDR3 length is 14 residues. V lost 5 bases and J lost 0, with 10 bases in between. Per germline, CDR1 SEHNR and CDR2 FQNEAQ (reference sequence). CDR3 in DNA: TGTGCCAGCAGCGCGTGGGAGCACCAAGAGACCCAGTACTTC. It specifies CASSAWEHQETQYF.

This clone was counted a single time. This chain uses TRBV29-1 with TRBJ2-3; unclear D gene. Germline V gene sequence: CDR1 SQVTM, CDR2 ANQGSEA. The CDR3 contains 15 residues. Between the trimmed V and J ends, which lost 4 bases and 0 bases, there was a span of 14 bases. CDR3 amino acids: CSVVREDTSTDTQYF. For the CDR3, the DNA is TGCAGCGTTGTAAGAGAGGATACTAGCACAGATACGCAGTATTTT.

This clone was seen more than once but under ten times. V is TRBV29-1 and J is TRBJ2-5; perhaps TRBD1 as D (6 bases). Trimming shortened V by 5 bases and J by 2 bases, and 12 bases separated the two germline ends. CDR1 and CDR2 (germline): SQVTM, ANQGSEA. The CDR3 consists of 13 residues. CDR3: CSVYDRLQETQYF. CDR3 nucleotides: TGCAGCGTTTACGACAGGTTACAAGAGACCCAGTACTTC.